This entry lists 19 T cell receptor beta chains sequenced from one sample in a study of graft-versus-host responses after intestinal transplantation. TCRdb's table, derived via immunoSEQ multiplex PCR, lists solely in-frame clones and lacks some. Of about 85,000 clones listed, approximately 90% were seen once; the top ten hold 7.6%. No cognate antigen is known for these TCRs. This sample comprised unstimulated CD8+ T cells sorted from spleen or lymph node cells, obtained before transplant. These receptors were obtained from a human donor who was the organ donor for an intestinal transplant.

This clone was seen a single time. The chain has TRBV7-3 and TRBJ2-1, with 8 bases aligning to TRBD2. In germline, CDR1 is SGHTA, CDR2 FQGTGA. The length of the CDR3 is 15 residues. Trimming at V came to 1 base and at J to 8 bases, leaving 7 bases not matched to a gene. This chain's CDR3 is CASSLIGTSVDEQFF. DNA for the CDR3: TGTGCCAGCAGCTTAATAGGGACTAGTGTCGATGAGCAGTTCTTC.

The chain is built from TRBV27 and TRBJ1-4; 7 nucleotides line up with TRBD1. The CDR3 spans 14 residues. Germline CDR1 reads MNHEY; CDR2 reads SMNVEV (reference sequence). Losses at the gene ends were 5 bases for V and 8 bases for J; bases not matched to a gene: 8. This CDR3 is CASSPQGSVEKLFF. In nucleotides, the CDR3 is TGTGCCAGCAGTCCACAGGGGTCGGTCGAAAAACTGTTTTTT.

The rearrangement uses TRBV10-2 and TRBJ2-1, with 8 bases aligning to TRBD2. CDR1 is WSHSY and CDR2 is SAAADI in the germline V gene. The junction had 7 bases not matched to a gene; V was cut back by 0 bases and J by 9 bases. CDR3 length: 15 residues. The DNA for the CDR3 is TGCGCCAGCAGTGAGTCGCTGGGACTAGGAGGTGAGCAGTTCTTC. It yields the protein CASSESLGLGGEQFF.

There are a few counts of this clone. The V call is TRBV13, the J call TRBJ2-7; TRBD2 aligns across 14 bases. The length of the CDR3 is 16 residues. Germline trimming cut 5 bases from V and 3 bases from J; bases unmatched to any gene: 6. Germline V CDR1 and CDR2: PRHDT, FYEKMQ (reference sequence). The CDR3 loop is CASSGPGLAGDYEQYF. CDR3 DNA: TGTGCCAGCAGCGGACCGGGACTAGCGGGAGACTACGAGCAGTACTTC.

The J gene is TRBJ2-7, the V gene TRBV25-1; no clear D gene. V was trimmed by 3 bases and J by 3 bases, leaving 9 bases between them. This CDR3 region has 13 residues. Germline V gives CDR1 MGHDK, CDR2 SYGVNS. CDR3 nucleotides: TGTGCCAGCAGTGATGGCGGCTTCTACGAGCAGTACTTC. Translating gives CASSDGGFYEQYF.

The chain combines TRBV27 with TRBJ2-7; a possible D gene is TRBD2 (6 bases). The ends were cut back, 4 bases at V and 3 bases at J, with 10 bases in the middle. This CDR3 contains 13 residues. The germline V gene encodes CDR1 MNHEY and CDR2 SMNVEV (reference sequence). The CDR3 DNA follows: TGTGCCAGCAGTTGGGGGGACGTCTACGAGCAGTACTTC. Translating it yields CASSWGDVYEQYF.

About this clone itself: At one boundary the junction diverges from the germline segment, which might be a read error. The chain is built from TRBV4-1 and TRBJ1-2; D is undetermined. This CDR3 contains 15 residues. CDR1 MGHRA and CDR2 YSYEKL come from the germline V gene. The CDR3 nucleotides read TGCGCCAGCAGCCAAGATCTCGCCAGACTCTATGGCTGCACCTTC. Protein product: CASSQDLARLYGCTF.

The V gene is TRBV29-1, the J gene TRBJ1-5; D is perhaps TRBD1 (5 bases). The CDR3 has 14 amino acids. Germline V gives CDR1 SQVTM, CDR2 ANQGSEA. V was shortened by 6 bases and J by 0 bases, with 12 bases between the two germline ends. The CDR3 sequence: CSVRQGSSNQPQHF. DNA of the CDR3: TGCAGCGTGCGTCAGGGTTCTAGCAATCAGCCCCAGCATTTT. The full variable domain, completed using reference TRBV29-1 and TRBJ1-5, is SAVISQKPSRDICQRGTSLTIQCQVDSQVTMMFWYRQQPGQSLTLIATANQGSEATYESGFVIDKFPISRPNLTFSTLTVSNMSPEDSSIYLCSVRQGSSNQPQHFGDGTRLSIL.

The V call is TRBV5-1, the J call TRBJ2-7; 11 bases agree with TRBD2. V dropped 3 bases and J dropped 4; count of bases not matched to a gene: 9. The CDR3 sequence is 16 residues long. Per germline, CDR1 SGHRS and CDR2 YFSETQ. In DNA form, the CDR3 reads TGCGCCAGCAGCTCGGCTAGCGGGGGGAACCCGTACGAGCAGTACTTC. Encoded protein: CASSSASGGNPYEQYF. The full variable domain, completed using reference TRBV5-1 and TRBJ2-7, is KAGVTQTPRYLIKTRGQQVTLSCSPISGHRSVSWYQQTPGQGLQFLFEYFSETQRNKGNFPGRFSGRQFSNSRSEMNVSTLELGDSALYLCASSSASGGNPYEQYFGPGTRLTVT.

The chain joins TRBV7-9 to TRBJ2-3; 8 bases align to TRBD1. Per germline, CDR1 SEHNR and CDR2 FQNEAQ (reference sequence). After removal of 6 bases from V and 1 base from J, the junction contained 6 bases not matched to a gene. The CDR3 contains 15 residues. CDR3 nucleotides: TGTGCCAGCAGTCCGACGACAGGGGGCACAGATACGCAGTATTTT. It yields the protein CASSPTTGGTDTQYF.

The V gene is TRBV6-1, the J gene TRBJ2-5; no clear D gene. The DNA end is a closer match to TRBJ2-7, so the J assignment may be wrong. Germline values: CDR1 MNHNS, CDR2 SASEGT. The CDR3 is 15 amino acids. The chain's CDR3 is CASSPRTESTYEQYF. The CDR3 nucleotides are TGTGCCAGCAGTCCCCGGACGGAATCGACCTACGAGCAGTACTTC.

This sequence joins TRBV9 and TRBJ2-1, with 7 bases identical to TRBD2. Germline CDR1 is SGDLS and CDR2 is YYNGEE. The V and J ends lost 4 bases and 4 bases, in that order; junction bases with no gene match: 5. The CDR3 length is 14 residues. CDR3 coding DNA: TGTGCCAGCAGCCCTAGCGGCCTATACAATGAGCAGTTCTTC. It yields the protein CASSPSGLYNEQFF. Variable domain in full (rest from reference TRBV9 and TRBJ2-1): DSGVTQTPKHLITATGQRVTLRCSPRSGDLSVYWYQQSLDQGLQFLIQYYNGEERAKGNILERFSAQQFPDLHSELNLSSLELGDSALYFCASSPSGLYNEQFFGPGTRLTVL.

This chain joins TRBV6-4 and TRBJ1-1; D is undetermined. V was shortened by 3 bases and J by 0 bases, with 5 bases between the two germline ends. Germline lookup yields CDR1 MRHNA and CDR2 SNTAGT. The CDR3 contains 13 residues. CDR3 in amino acids: CASSEDVNTEAFF. CDR3 coding DNA: TGTGCCAGCAGTGAAGACGTGAACACTGAAGCTTTCTTT.

V gene TRBV5-4 combines with J gene TRBJ2-7; D not resolved. Germline V gene sequence: CDR1 SGHNT, CDR2 YYREEE (reference sequence). The V end was cut by 2 bases, the J end by 4 bases, with 7 bases between. The CDR3 has 12 amino acids. The CDR3 DNA sequence: TGTGCCAGCAGCTTCGCCCAATACGAGCAGTACTTC. Translated: CASSFAQYEQYF.

The CDR3 reads CASSSGLVSTDTQYF. CDR3 nucleotide sequence: TGCGCCAGCAGCTCTGGCCTTGTCAGCACAGATACGCAGTATTTT. The J gene is TRBJ2-3, the V gene TRBV5-1; no firm D call. Germline CDR1 is SGHRS and CDR2 is YFSETQ. Trimming stripped 3 bases from V and 0 bases from J, with 11 bases between. This CDR3 is built from 15 residues.

The rearrangement uses TRBV19 and TRBJ1-2, with D possibly being TRBD1 (5 bases). From germline, CDR1 is LNHDA and CDR2 SQIVND (reference sequence). V was cut by 6 bases and J by 6 bases, with 11 bases left in between. The CDR3 totals 12 residues. The CDR3 DNA reads TGTGCCAGTAGATTGGGAGGGGATGGCTACACCTTC. Translating it yields CASRLGGDGYTF.

A remark on this clone: A much larger clone differs from this one at a single base, so this may be a read error. The chain joins TRBV21-1 to TRBJ2-1. TRBV21-1 is classified as a pseudogene. CDR3 length: 12 amino acids. This chain's CDR3 is CASSVRGNEQFF. In DNA, the CDR3 is TGTGCCAGCAGCGTGAGGGGCAATGAGCAGTTCTTC.

The chain joins TRBV10-3 to TRBJ2-7; 9 bases align to TRBD1. The length of the CDR3 is 16 residues. The germline V gene has CDR1 ENHRY and CDR2 SYGVKD. Trimming removed 4 bases from V and 1 base from J; junction bases left unmatched: 8. The DNA for the CDR3 is TGTGCCATCAGTGGAGTAAGGACAGGGGAATCCTACGAGCAGTACTTC. Translated, it gives CAISGVRTGESYEQYF.

This chain links TRBV4-1 with TRBJ2-7; D unresolved. Germline V CDR1 and CDR2: MGHRA, YSYEKL. Trimming removed 1 base from V and 0 bases from J, with 13 bases in between. This CDR3 comprises 16 residues. The CDR3 loop reads CASSQADGFSSYEQYF. The CDR3 nucleotides read TGCGCCAGCAGCCAAGCGGACGGCTTTTCCTCCTACGAGCAGTACTTC.